This T cell receptor (beta chain) came from a study of T cell responses to AZD1222 COVID-19 vaccine. CDR3 length: 16 residues. Deletions cut 0 bases from V and 7 bases from J, with 16 bases between. Germline V gene lookup returns CDR1 LGHDT and CDR2 YNNKEL (reference sequence). Data came from immunoSEQ multiplex PCR; TCRdb stores just in-frame clones and leaves some out. This sample carries 90,000 to 150,000 clones, roughly nine tenths of them seen once, and the ten largest clones take approximately 2.5%. This specimen was peripheral blood, taken 28 days after the second AZD1222 dose. The sequence came from an adult who received the AZD1222 COVID-19 vaccine. V usage is TRBV3-1 (or the pseudogene TRBV3-2) and J usage is TRBJ2-1, with a weak D call TRBD2 (5 bases). The CDR3, as DNA: TGTGCCAGCAGCCAAGAGGGTCACGGGATGAATAATGAGCAGTTCTTC. Amino acids: CASSQEGHGMNNEQFF.